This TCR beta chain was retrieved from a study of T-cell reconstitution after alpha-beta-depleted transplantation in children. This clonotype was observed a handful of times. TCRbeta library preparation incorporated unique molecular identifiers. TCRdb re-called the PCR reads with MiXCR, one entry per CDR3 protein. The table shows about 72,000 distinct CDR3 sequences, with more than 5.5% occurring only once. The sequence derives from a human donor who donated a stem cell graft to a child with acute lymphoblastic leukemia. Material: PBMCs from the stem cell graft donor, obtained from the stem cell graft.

CDR3 sequence reads: CSVEGAEETQYF. The CDR3 DNA sequence: TGCAGCGTCGAGGGGGCGGAGGAGACCCAGTACTTC. This chain uses TRBV29-1 with TRBJ2-5; 7 bases match TRBD1. The CDR3 contains 12 residues. With 6 bases clipped from V and 5 bases from J, the junction kept 6 bases outside the gene matches. Germline CDR1 and CDR2: SQVTM and ANQGSEA. Full variable domain (outside the CDR3, taken from reference TRBV29-1 and TRBJ2-5): SAVISQKPSRDICQRGTSLTIQCQVDSQVTMMFWYRQQPGQSLTLIATANQGSEATYESGFVIDKFPISRPNLTFSTLTVSNMSPEDSSIYLCSVEGAEETQYFGPGTRLLVL.